Listed here are 9 T cell receptor beta chains from one sample, sequenced in a study of cytomegalovirus exposure and HLA in healthy donors (dated by TCRdb to 2017 to 2019). Library prep was done by the immunoSEQ multiplex PCR assay. The multiplex PCR relied on a mix of 60 forward primers for TCR Vbeta segments and 13 reverse primers for TCR Jbeta segments. Not all clones reach the TCRdb copy of this immuneACCESS table, which keeps in-frame sequences only. Checked studies attribute under half of the gap to unresolved V genes and leave the rest unexplained. The table for this sample lists more than 80,000 clones; around 75% of them were counted only once. The ten biggest clones cover 2.5% to 3% of the sample. Material: PBMCs. The source is a female donor in good health and CMV-seronegative.

The rearrangement joins TRBV19 to TRBJ2-2, with 7 bases lining up with TRBD2. Looked up from germline, CDR1 is LNHDA and CDR2 is SQIVND (reference sequence). The CDR3 loop spans 16 amino acids. The junction had 14 bases not matched to a gene; V was cut back by 6 bases and J by 7 bases. The CDR3 protein is CASSSRGTPYGGELFF. The DNA of the CDR3 is TGTGCCAGTAGCTCGCGGGGGACCCCCTATGGCGGGGAGCTGTTTTTT.

This clone was detected a few times. This chain uses TRBV28 with TRBJ2-5; D gene uncertain. The CDR3 length is 14 residues. Trimming cost V 2 bases and J 3 bases, with 10 bases left between them. Germline CDR1 is MDHEN and CDR2 is SYDVKM. DNA for the CDR3: TGTGCCAGCAGTTTAATGGCTCCAGAAGAGACCCAGTACTTC. Translation gives CASSLMAPEETQYF.

The chain has TRBV15 and TRBJ2-5; 7 nucleotides match TRBD1. This CDR3 is 16 amino acids long. Germline trimming cut 3 bases from V and 1 base from J; bases unmatched to any gene: 8. Germline V lookup: CDR1 LNHNV, CDR2 YYDKDF (reference sequence). The CDR3 loop reads CATSRDQQGTQETQYF. CDR3 sequence (DNA): TGTGCCACCAGCAGGGATCAACAGGGGACCCAAGAGACCCAGTACTTC.

V gene TRBV11-2 combines with J gene TRBJ2-5, with 8 positions matching TRBD1. V gave up 5 bases and J gave up 3 bases; unmatched junction bases: 2. Germline CDR1 and CDR2: SGHAT and FQNNGV. The CDR3 is made up of 13 amino acids. The CDR3 region is CASSPTGEETQYF. CDR3 nucleotide sequence: TGTGCCAGCAGCCCGACAGGGGAAGAGACCCAGTACTTC.

V usage is TRBV30 and J usage is TRBJ2-3; 10 bases align to TRBD2. Germline CDR1 is GTSNPN and CDR2 is SVGIG (reference sequence). The length of the CDR3 is 16 residues. V was pared by 5 bases and J by 0 bases, with 8 bases of the junction left unmatched. CDR3: CAWASGRGASTDTQYF. The CDR3 DNA follows: TGTGCCTGGGCTAGCGGGAGAGGGGCTAGCACAGATACGCAGTATTTT.

The chain combines TRBV7-8 with TRBJ2-1; 8 nucleotides agree with TRBD2. Germline V gene data show CDR1 as SGHVS and CDR2 as FQNEAQ. The CDR3 length is 15 residues. V lost 3 bases, J lost 7 bases, and 8 bases stayed unmatched. The CDR3 nucleotides are TGTGCCAGCAGCTTCGGGACTAGGGCGACGAATGAGCAGTTCTTC. This encodes CASSFGTRATNEQFF.

This clone was found once. The chain uses TRBV7-3 and TRBJ2-3; 9 nucleotides align to TRBD2. The CDR3 runs to 14 residues. Trimming at V came to 5 bases and at J to 7 bases, leaving 7 bases not matched to a gene. Germline CDR1 is SGHTA and CDR2 is FQGTGA. CDR3 coding DNA: TGTGCCAGCAGCCCGCGGGGGGGAGTGAATACGCAGTATTTT. It specifies CASSPRGGVNTQYF.

The CDR3 DNA sequence: TGTGCCAGCAGCAGGGTAGTGAACACTGAAGCTTTCTTT. Amino acids: CASSRVVNTEAFF. The chain couples TRBV28 to TRBJ1-1; possible D gene TRBD1, 5 bases. V was shortened by 6 bases and J by 0 bases, with 8 bases between the two germline ends. The germline gives CDR1 MDHEN, CDR2 SYDVKM. The CDR3 extends over 13 amino acids.

In DNA, the CDR3 is TGTGCCTGGAGTCTGACAGGGAGAAGCTATGGCTACACCTTC. It yields the protein CAWSLTGRSYGYTF. The chain couples TRBV30 to TRBJ1-2, with 7 bases matching TRBD1. Looked up from germline, CDR1 is GTSNPN and CDR2 is SVGIG (reference sequence). The V segment lost 2 bases and the J segment 4 bases; nucleotides outside the gene matches: 7. The CDR3 runs 14 residues.